This note documents a single T cell receptor (beta chain) sequence. What it recognizes is unknown. Treatment described: approximately nine-day PBMC culture with coronavirus spike peptide pools or control peptides (ViraFEST assay). According to the study, CD4+ T cells from the unexposed donor were gathered ahead of the COVID-19 pandemic (2011-2018). Cultured CD4+ T cells had their DNA profiled by the Oncomine TCR Beta short-read assay. In TCRdb, the PCR reads were re-called with MiXCR into one record per CDR3 protein. The table records some 7,200 distinct CDR3 sequences, around two fifths of them present only once. The data are from a study of vaccination and CD4 T cells after COVID-19. Trimming pared 0 bases from V and 4 bases from J, leaving 13 bases between. This CDR3 has 15 amino acids. Germline lookup yields CDR1 SGDLS and CDR2 YYNGEE.

The chain recombines TRBV9 with TRBJ1-2, with TRBD1 as a possible D gene (5 bases). This clonotype was obtained from a human donor in good health. Source material: CD4+ T cells from blood, cultured in vitro. The CDR3: CASSVGFREGYGYTF. CDR3 sequence (DNA): TGTGCCAGCAGCGTAGGTTTCAGGGAGGGCTATGGCTACACCTTC.